These T cell receptor beta chains were read from a single sample in a study of beta chain features in type 1 diabetes. Generated by immunoSEQ multiplex PCR, the TCRdb table keeps only in-frame clones and is missing some. There are roughly 40,000 clones in the sample; approximately 50% occur only once, and 0.72% lies in the top ten. Sequencing was done on a sample of central memory CD4+ T cells from blood. The receptors shown here come from a woman aged 18-35 years in good health. CDR3s include the opening cysteine and the closing phenylalanine or tryptophan. D genes are given only for firm matches. Clone size is given for some rows only: seen once, a few or many times, or a class if the clone is expanded.

V	size	J	D	CDR3	DNA
TRBV19	few	TRBJ1-5	.	CASSSADINLGQPQHF	TGTGCCAGTAGTTCAGCTGACATCAATTTGGGTCAGCCCCAGCATTTT
TRBV6-5	.	TRBJ1-4	.	CASSSQQGTGEKLFF	TGTGCCAGCAGTTCCCAACAGGGAACTGGGGAAAAACTGTTTTTT
TRBV6-1	.	TRBJ2-1	TRBD2	CASSEARGGSYNEQFF	TGTGCCAGCAGTGAAGCGCGCGGGGGCTCCTACAATGAGCAGTTCTTC
TRBV6-1	once	TRBJ2-4	TRBD2	CASSGISGGVAKNIQYF	TGTGCCAGCAGTGGAATCAGTGGGGGGGTAGCCAAAAACATTCAGTACTTC
TRBV18	once	TRBJ2-7	TRBD1	CASSRQGTGYEQYF	TGTGCCAGCTCGCGACAGGGGACCGGCTACGAGCAGTACTTC
TRBV5-1	.	TRBJ1-5	.	CASSIQGPQPQHF	TGCGCCAGCAGCATACAGGGTCCTCAGCCCCAGCATTTT
TRBV25-1	.	TRBJ2-1	.	CASSVLTGTPEQFF	TGTGCCAGCAGTGTTTTAACTGGGACACCTGAGCAGTTCTTC
TRBV7-8	.	TRBJ1-3	.	CASSLIGLSRGTIYF	TGTGCCAGCAGCCTGATCGGTCTGTCGCGCGGCACCATATATTTT
TRBV2	.	TRBJ1-2	.	CASSEAFGRGGYGYTF	TGTGCCAGCAGTGAAGCCTTTGGGAGGGGTGGCTATGGCTACACCTTC
TRBV5-6	.	TRBJ2-7	.	CASSRIGSYEQYF	TGTGCCAGCAGCCGAATAGGGAGCTACGAGCAGTACTTC
TRBV6-5	.	TRBJ1-5	TRBD1	CASGGTGMLPQHF	TGTGCCAGCGGTGGGACAGGAATGTTGCCCCAGCATTTT
TRBV30	.	TRBJ1-1	.	CAWTGVSMNTEAFF	TGTGCCTGGACCGGGGTTTCCATGAACACTGAAGCTTTCTTT
TRBV7-2	.	TRBJ2-6	TRBD2	CALRGVGANVLTF	TGTGCCCTTCGGGGGGTTGGGGCCAACGTCCTGACTTTC
TRBV29-1	.	TRBJ1-2	.	CSVGGDGYDGYTF	TGCAGCGTTGGTGGAGACGGATATGATGGCTACACCTTC
TRBV14	few	TRBJ2-5	TRBD2	CASSQTGAGIRARETQYF	TGTGCCAGCAGCCAAACGGGAGCGGGAATCCGCGCAAGAGAGACCCAGTACTTC